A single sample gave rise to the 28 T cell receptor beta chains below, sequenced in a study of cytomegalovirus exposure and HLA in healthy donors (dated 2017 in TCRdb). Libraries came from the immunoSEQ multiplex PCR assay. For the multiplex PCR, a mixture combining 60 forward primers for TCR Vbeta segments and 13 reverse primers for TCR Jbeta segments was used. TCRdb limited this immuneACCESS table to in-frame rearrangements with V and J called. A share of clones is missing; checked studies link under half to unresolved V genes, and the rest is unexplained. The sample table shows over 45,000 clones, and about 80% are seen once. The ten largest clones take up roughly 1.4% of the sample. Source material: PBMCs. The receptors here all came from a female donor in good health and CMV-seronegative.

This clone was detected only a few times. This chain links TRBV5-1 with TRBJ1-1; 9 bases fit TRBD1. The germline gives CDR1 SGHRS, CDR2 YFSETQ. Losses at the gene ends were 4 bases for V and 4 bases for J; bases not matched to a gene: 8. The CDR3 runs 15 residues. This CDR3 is CASSQPQGASTEAFF. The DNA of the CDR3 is TGCGCCAGCAGCCAACCACAGGGGGCGAGCACTGAAGCTTTCTTT.

The CDR3 is CASSPMTGSYEQYF. The DNA of the CDR3 is TGCGCCAGCAGCCCAATGACAGGTTCCTACGAGCAGTACTTC. The J gene is TRBJ2-7, the V gene TRBV5-1; maybe TRBD1 (6 bases). Looked up from germline, CDR1 is SGHRS and CDR2 is YFSETQ. Trimming took off 4 bases at V and 1 base at J, with 12 bases between the two ends. The CDR3 spans 14 residues.

The CDR3 DNA reads TGTGCCAGTAGTATGTCTAGCTACAATGAGCAGTTCTTC. Translating gives CASSMSSYNEQFF. The chain is built from TRBV19 and TRBJ2-1; D gene uncertain. Germline V CDR1 and CDR2: LNHDA, SQIVND (reference sequence). The CDR3 contains 13 residues. The V end lost 3 bases, the J end lost 3 bases, and 6 bases lay between the germline ends.

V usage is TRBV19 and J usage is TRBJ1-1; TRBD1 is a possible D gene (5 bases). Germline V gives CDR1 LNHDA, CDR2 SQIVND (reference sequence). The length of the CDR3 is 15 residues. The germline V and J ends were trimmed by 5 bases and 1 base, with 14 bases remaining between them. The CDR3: CASSLGTHPNTEAFF. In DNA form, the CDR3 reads TGTGCCAGTAGTTTGGGGACTCATCCGAACACTGAAGCTTTCTTT.

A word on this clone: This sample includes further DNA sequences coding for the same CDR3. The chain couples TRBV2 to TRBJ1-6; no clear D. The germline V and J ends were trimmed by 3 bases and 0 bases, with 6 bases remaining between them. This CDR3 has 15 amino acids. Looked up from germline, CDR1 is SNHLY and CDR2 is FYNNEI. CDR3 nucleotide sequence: TGTGCCAGCAGTGACAGAGGCTCCTATAATTCACCCCTCCACTTT. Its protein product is CASSDRGSYNSPLHF.

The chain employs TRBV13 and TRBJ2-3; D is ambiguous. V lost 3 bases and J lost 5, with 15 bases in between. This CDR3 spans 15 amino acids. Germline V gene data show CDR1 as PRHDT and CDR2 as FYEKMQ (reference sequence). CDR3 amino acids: CASSFRNQKQDTQYF. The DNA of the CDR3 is TGTGCCAGCAGCTTCAGGAACCAAAAACAAGATACGCAGTATTTT.

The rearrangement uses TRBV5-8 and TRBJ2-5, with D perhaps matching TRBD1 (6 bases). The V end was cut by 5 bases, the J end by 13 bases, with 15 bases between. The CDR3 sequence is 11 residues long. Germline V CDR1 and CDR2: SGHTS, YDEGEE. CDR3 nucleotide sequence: TGTGCCAGCAGACCAGACAGGCCCTGGTACTTC. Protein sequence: CASRPDRPWYF.

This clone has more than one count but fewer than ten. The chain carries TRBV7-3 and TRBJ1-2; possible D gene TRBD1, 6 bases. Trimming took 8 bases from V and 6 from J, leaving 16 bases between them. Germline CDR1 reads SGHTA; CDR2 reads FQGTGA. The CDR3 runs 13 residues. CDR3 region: CASSKSSGDGYTF. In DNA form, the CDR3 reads TGTGCCAGCTCAAAATCGTCAGGGGATGGCTACACCTTC.

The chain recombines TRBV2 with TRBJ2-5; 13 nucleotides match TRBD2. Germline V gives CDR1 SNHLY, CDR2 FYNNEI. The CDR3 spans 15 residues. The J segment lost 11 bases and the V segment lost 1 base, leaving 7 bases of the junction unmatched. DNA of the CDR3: TGTGCCAGCAGTGAAGATCAACTAGCGGGGGGGACGCAGTACTTC. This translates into CASSEDQLAGGTQYF. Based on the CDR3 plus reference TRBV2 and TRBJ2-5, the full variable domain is EPEVTQTPSHQVTQMGQEVILRCVPISNHLYFYWYRQILGQKVEFLVSFYNNEISEKSEIFDDQFSVERPDGSNFTLKIRSTKLEDSAMYFCASSEDQLAGGTQYFGPGTRLLVL.

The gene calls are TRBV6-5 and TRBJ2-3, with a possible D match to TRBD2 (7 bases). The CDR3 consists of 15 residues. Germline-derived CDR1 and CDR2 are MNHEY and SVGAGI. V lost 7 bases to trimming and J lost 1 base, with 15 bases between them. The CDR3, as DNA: TGTGCCAGCACTCCCGGGGGGCGGGGCACAGATACGCAGTATTTT. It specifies CASTPGGRGTDTQYF.

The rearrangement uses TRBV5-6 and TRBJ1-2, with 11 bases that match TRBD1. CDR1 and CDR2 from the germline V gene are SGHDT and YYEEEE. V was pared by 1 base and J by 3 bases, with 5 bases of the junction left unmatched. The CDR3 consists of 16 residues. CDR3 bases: TGTGCCAGCAGCTTGTGGGGGACAGGGGGTCACTATGGCTACACCTTC. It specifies CASSLWGTGGHYGYTF.

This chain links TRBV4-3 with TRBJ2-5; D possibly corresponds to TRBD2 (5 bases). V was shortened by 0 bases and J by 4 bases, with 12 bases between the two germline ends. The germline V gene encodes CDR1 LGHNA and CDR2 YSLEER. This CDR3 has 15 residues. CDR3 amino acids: CASSQDRGIGETQYF. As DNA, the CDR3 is TGCGCCAGCAGCCAAGATCGGGGAATCGGAGAGACCCAGTACTTC.

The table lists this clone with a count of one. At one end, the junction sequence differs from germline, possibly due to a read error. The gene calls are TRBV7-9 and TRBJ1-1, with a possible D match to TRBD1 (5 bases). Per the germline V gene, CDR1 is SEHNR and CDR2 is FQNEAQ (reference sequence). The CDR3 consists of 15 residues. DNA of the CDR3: TGTTCCAGCAGTGCCAGGCAGGGCATTAACACTGAAGCTTTCTTT. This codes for CSSSARQGINTEAFF.

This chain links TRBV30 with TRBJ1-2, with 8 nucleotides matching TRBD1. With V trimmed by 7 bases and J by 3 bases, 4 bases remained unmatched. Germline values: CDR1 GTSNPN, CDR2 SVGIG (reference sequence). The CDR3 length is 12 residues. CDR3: CASQQGDYGYTF. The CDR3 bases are TGTGCCTCACAACAGGGGGACTATGGCTACACCTTC.

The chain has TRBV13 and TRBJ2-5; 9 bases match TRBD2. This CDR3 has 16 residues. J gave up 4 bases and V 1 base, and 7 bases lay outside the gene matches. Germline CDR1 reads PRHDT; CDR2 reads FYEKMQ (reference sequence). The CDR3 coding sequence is TGTGCCAGCAGCTTAGAAGGCGGGGGGGCCTCAGAGACCCAGTACTTC. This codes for CASSLEGGGASETQYF. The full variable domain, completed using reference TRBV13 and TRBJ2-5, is AAGVIQSPRHLIKEKRETATLKCYPIPRHDTVYWYQQGPGQDPQFLISFYEKMQSDKGSIPDRFSAQQFSDYHSELNMSSLELGDSALYFCASSLEGGGASETQYFGPGTRLLVL.

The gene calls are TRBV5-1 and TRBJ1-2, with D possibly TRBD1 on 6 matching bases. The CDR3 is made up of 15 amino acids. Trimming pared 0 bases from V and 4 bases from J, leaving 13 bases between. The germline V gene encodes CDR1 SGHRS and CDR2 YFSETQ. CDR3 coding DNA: TGCGCCAGCAGCTTGGGAGCAGGGGTGGCCTATGGCTACACCTTC. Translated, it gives CASSLGAGVAYGYTF. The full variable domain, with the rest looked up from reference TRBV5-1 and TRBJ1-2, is KAGVTQTPRYLIKTRGQQVTLSCSPISGHRSVSWYQQTPGQGLQFLFEYFSETQRNKGNFPGRFSGRQFSNSRSEMNVSTLELGDSALYLCASSLGAGVAYGYTFGSGTRLTVV.

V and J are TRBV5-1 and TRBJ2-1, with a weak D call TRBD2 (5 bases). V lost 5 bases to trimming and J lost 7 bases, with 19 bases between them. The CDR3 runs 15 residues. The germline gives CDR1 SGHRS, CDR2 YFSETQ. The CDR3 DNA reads TGCGCCAGCAGACTAGACGCCTTGCCAATGAATGAGCAGTTCTTC. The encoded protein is CASRLDALPMNEQFF.

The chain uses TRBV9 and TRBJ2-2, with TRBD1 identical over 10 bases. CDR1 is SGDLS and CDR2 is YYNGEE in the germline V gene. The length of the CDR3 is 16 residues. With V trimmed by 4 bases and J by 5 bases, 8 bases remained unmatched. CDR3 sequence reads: CASSPRQGAQTGELFF. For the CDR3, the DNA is TGTGCCAGCAGCCCCCGACAGGGGGCGCAAACCGGGGAGCTGTTTTTT.

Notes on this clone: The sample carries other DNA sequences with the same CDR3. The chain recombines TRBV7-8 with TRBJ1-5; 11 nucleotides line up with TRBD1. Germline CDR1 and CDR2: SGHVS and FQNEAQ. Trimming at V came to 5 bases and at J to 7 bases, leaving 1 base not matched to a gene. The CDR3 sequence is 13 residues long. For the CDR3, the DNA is TGTGCCAGCAGCAGGGACAGGGGGCAGCCCCAGCATTTT. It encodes CASSRDRGQPQHF. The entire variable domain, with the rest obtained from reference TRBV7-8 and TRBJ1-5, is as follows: GAGVSQSPRYKVAKRGQDVALRCDPISGHVSLFWYQQALGQGPEFLTYFQNEAQLDKSGLPSDRFFAERPEGSVSTLKIQRTQQEDSAVYLCASSRDRGQPQHFGDGTRLSIL.

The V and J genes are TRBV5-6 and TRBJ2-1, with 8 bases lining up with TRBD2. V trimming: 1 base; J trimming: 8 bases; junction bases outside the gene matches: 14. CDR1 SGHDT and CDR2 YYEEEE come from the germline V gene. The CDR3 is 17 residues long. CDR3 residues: CASSLTSGTRGIDEQFF. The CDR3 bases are TGTGCCAGCAGCTTGACTAGCGGCACGCGCGGAATTGATGAGCAGTTCTTC.

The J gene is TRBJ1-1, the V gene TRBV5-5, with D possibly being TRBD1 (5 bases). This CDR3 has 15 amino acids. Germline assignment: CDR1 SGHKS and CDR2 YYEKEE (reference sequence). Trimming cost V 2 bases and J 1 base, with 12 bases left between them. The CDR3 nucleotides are TGTGCCAGCAGCTTAGGGGACTTAAGGAACACTGAAGCTTTCTTT. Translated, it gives CASSLGDLRNTEAFF.

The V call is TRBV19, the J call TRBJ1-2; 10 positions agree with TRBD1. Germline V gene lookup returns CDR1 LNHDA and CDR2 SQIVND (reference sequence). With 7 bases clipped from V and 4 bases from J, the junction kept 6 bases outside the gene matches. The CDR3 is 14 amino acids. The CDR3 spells CASNDRGPSYGYTF. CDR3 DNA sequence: TGTGCCAGTAATGACAGGGGGCCGAGCTATGGCTACACCTTC.

CDR3 amino acids: CASSVPDRRNTEAFF. DNA of the CDR3: TGTGCCAGTAGTGTCCCGGACAGGCGGAACACTGAAGCTTTCTTT. J is TRBJ1-1 and V is TRBV19, with TRBD1 matching over 7 bases. Trimming cost V 5 bases and J 1 base; bases outside gene matches: 7. This CDR3 contains 15 residues. Looked up from germline, CDR1 is LNHDA and CDR2 is SQIVND (reference sequence).

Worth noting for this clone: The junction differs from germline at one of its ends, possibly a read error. The CDR3, as DNA: TGTGTCAGCAGTCTACAGGCGCAGCATGGCTACACCTTC. Encoded protein: CVSSLQAQHGYTF. V gene TRBV6-5 combines with J gene TRBJ1-2; tentative D call: TRBD1 (5 bases). Germline V gene sequence: CDR1 MNHEY, CDR2 SVGAGI. The CDR3 totals 13 residues.

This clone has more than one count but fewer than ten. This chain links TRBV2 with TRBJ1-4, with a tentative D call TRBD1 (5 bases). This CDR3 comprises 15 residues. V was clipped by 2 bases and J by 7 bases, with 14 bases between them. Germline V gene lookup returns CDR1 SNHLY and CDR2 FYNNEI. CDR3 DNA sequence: TGTGCCAGCAGTGAAAGTATAGCAGGGTCTGAAAAACTGTTTTTT. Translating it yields CASSESIAGSEKLFF.

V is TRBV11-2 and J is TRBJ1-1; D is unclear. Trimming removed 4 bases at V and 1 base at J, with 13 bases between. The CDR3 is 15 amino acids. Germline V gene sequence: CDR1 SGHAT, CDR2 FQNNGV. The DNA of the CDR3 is TGTGCCAGCAGCTCTGGACTGTTAACGAACACTGAAGCTTTCTTT. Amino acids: CASSSGLLTNTEAFF.

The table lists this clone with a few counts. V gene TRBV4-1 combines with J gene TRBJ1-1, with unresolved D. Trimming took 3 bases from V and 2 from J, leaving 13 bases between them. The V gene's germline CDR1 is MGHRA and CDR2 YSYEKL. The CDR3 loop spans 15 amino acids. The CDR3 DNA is TGCGCCAGCAGCCAGAGTCCGGTACTTAACACTGAAGCTTTCTTT. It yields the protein CASSQSPVLNTEAFF.

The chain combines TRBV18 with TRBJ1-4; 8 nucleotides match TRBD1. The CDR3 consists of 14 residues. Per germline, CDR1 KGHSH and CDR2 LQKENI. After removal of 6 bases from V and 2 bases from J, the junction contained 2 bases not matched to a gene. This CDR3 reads CASSPGGTNEKLFF. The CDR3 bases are TGTGCCAGCTCTCCAGGGGGCACTAATGAAAAACTGTTTTTT.